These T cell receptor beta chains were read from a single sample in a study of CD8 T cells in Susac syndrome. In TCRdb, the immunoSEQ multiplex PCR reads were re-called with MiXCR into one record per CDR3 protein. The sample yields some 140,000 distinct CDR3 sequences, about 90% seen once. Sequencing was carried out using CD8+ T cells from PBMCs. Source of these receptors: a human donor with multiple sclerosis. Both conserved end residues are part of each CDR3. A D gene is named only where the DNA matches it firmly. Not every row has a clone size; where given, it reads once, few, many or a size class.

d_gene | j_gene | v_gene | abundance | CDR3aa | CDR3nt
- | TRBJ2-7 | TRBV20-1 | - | CSSDVPGPSSYEQYF | TGCAGCTCAGACGTACCGGGACCGAGCTCCTACGAGCAGTACTTC
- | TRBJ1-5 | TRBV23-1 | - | CASSRALIGSTPQHF | TGCGCCAGCAGTCGCGCACTAATAGGATCGACGCCCCAGCATTTT
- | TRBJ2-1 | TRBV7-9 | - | CASSLALDWDNEQFF | TGTGCCAGCAGCTTAGCGCTGGACTGGGACAATGAGCAGTTCTTC
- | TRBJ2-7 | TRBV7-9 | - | CASSNLPDGTYEQYF | TGTGCCAGCAGCAACCTACCGGACGGTACCTACGAGCAGTACTTC
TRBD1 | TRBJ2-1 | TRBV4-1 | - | CASRQGALGNEQFF | TGCGCCAGCCGACAGGGGGCTTTGGGGAATGAGCAGTTCTTC
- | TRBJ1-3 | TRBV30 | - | CAWSVSSGPGNTIYF | TGTGCCTGGAGTGTATCCTCGGGCCCTGGAAACACCATATATTTT
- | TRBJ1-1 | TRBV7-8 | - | CASSFSTENTEAFF | TGTGCCAGCAGCTTCTCAACAGAGAACACTGAAGCTTTCTTT
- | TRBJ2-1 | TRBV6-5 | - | CASSLNGLSVNEQFF | TGTGCCAGCAGTCTAAATGGACTGTCCGTCAATGAGCAGTTCTTC
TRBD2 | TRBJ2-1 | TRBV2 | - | CASSDFSGRNEQFF | TGTGCCAGCAGTGATTTTAGCGGGAGGAATGAGCAGTTCTTC
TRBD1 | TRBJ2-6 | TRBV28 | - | CASSPGTVISGANVLTF | TGTGCCAGTTCCCCCGGGACAGTAATCTCTGGGGCCAACGTCCTGACTTTC
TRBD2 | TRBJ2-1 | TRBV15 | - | CATSRTSGSSYNEQFF | TGTGCCACCAGCAGAACCAGCGGGAGCTCCTACAATGAGCAGTTCTTC
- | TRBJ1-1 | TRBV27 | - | CASEEELNTEAFF | TGTGCCAGCGAGGAAGAGCTGAACACTGAAGCTTTCTTT
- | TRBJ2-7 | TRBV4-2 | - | CASSHGGDEQYF | TGTGCCAGCAGCCACGGGGGAGACGAGCAGTACTTC
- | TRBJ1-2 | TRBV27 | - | CASSLNAGAGYTF | TGTGCCAGCAGTTTAAACGCGGGAGCTGGCTACACCTTC
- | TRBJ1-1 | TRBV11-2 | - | CASSLQAGGKFLNTEAFF | TGTGCCAGCAGCTTACAAGCCGGGGGCAAGTTTCTGAACACTGAAGCTTTCTTT
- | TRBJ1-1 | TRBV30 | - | CAWRQEGTEAFF | TGTGCCTGGAGGCAGGAGGGGACTGAAGCTTTCTTT
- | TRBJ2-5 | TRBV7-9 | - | CASSLGGTGETQYF | TGTGCCAGCAGCTTGGGGGGCACGGGTGAGACCCAGTACTTC
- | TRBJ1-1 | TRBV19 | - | CASSPGQQNTEAFF | TGTGCCAGTAGCCCGGGACAACAGAACACTGAAGCTTTCTTT
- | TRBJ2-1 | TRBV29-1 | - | CSVVGLWENEQFF | TGCAGCGTTGTAGGACTTTGGGAGAATGAGCAGTTCTTC
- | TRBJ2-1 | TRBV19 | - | CASSWGYNEQFF | TGTGCCAGCTCATGGGGGTACAATGAGCAGTTCTTC
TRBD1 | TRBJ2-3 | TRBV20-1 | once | CSAADRVTDTQYF | TGCAGTGCTGCTGACAGGGTCACAGATACGCAGTATTTT
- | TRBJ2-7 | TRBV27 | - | CASSLYGSSYEQYF | TGTGCCAGCAGTTTATATGGCAGCTCCTACGAGCAGTACTTC
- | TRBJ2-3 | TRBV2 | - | CASSELISPGTDTQYF | TGTGCCAGCAGTGAACTTATATCGCCCGGCACAGATACGCAGTATTTT
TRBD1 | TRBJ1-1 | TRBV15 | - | CATSRDPMTGYTEAFF | TGTGCCACCAGCAGAGACCCTATGACAGGGTACACTGAAGCTTTCTTT
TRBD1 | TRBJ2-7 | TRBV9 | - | CASSSRWGQNYEQYF | TGTGCCAGCAGCTCCAGGTGGGGACAGAATTACGAGCAGTACTTC
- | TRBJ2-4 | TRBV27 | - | CASSRDRGSNIQYF | TGTGCCAGCAGCCGGGACCGCGGTTCAAACATTCAGTACTTC
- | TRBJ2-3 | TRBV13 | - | CASSSGGDAQYF | TGTGCCAGCAGCTCCGGGGGTGACGCGCAGTATTTT
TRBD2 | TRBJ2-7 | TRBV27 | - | CASSSPYVSGTPYEQYF | TGTGCCAGCAGTTCCCCCTATGTTAGCGGGACCCCCTACGAGCAGTACTTC